This T cell receptor beta chain was sequenced during a study of blood T cell repertoires in COVID-19. The overall study: Both acute and convalescent COVID-19 samples were obtained from the United States, Italy and Spain. PBMCs, B-cell-depleted T cells, or T cells provided the cDNA or gDNA that made up the material.

In the authors' workflow: Reference gene primer amplification gave nucleated cell count estimates. Using immunoSEQ multiplex PCR, the repertoire was profiled, and TCRdb retains in-frame clones only, with some absent. The DNA was the basis for D and trimming; V, J and clone size are from that table. The repertoire includes some 120,000 clones, around four fifths of them detected once, and around a fifth sits in the top ten. The CDR3 contains 13 residues. Trimming took 6 bases from V and 7 from J; bases not matched to a gene: 7. Germline V CDR1 and CDR2: MGHDK, SYGVNS. V usage is TRBV25-1 and J usage is TRBJ2-3; TRBD1 matches 7 bases. The sequenced material came from peripheral blood. The sequence derives from an elderly man with acute or convalescent COVID-19. The CDR3 region has the DNA TGTGCCAGCAGCTATACAGGGGCCTATACGCAGTATTTT. Its translation is CASSYTGAYTQYF.